The rows below give T cell receptor beta chains drawn from one sample of a study of Ad26.COV2.S vaccination and SARS-CoV-2 variants. Clones were sequenced by immunoSEQ multiplex PCR, and TCRdb holds only the in-frame ones, with some missing. The repertoire consists of approximately 250,000 clones, with around 88% occurring once and the leading ten covering less than 3.5%. Source: peripheral blood, taken in a trial of Ad26.COV2.S vaccine versus placebo. These receptor sequences come from a person between 18 and 60 years old who received the Ad26.COV2.S COVID-19 vaccine or a placebo. Each CDR3 is given with its conserved first and last residue. Fields, in order: CDR3 length, clone size, V gene, D gene, J gene, CDR3 protein, CDR3 DNA. The D gene is left open where the match is weak. Not every row has a clone size; where given, it reads once, few, many or a size class.

cdr3_length: 14
clone_size: NA
v_call: TRBV9
d_call: NA
j_call: TRBJ2-4
cdr3_aa: CASSVGGVENIQYF
cdr3_nt: TGTGCCAGCAGCGTAGGAGGGGTGGAAAACATTCAGTACTTC

cdr3_length: 13
clone_size: many
v_call: TRBV7-2
d_call: TRBD1
j_call: TRBJ2-7
cdr3_aa: CASSRQGAYEQYF
cdr3_nt: TGTGCCAGCAGTCGACAGGGGGCCTACGAGCAGTACTTC

cdr3_length: 15
clone_size: once
v_call: TRBV24-1
d_call: TRBD1
j_call: TRBJ2-3
cdr3_aa: CATSDPRGQTDTQYF
cdr3_nt: TGTGCCACCAGTGATCCCAGGGGGCAAACAGATACGCAGTATTTT

cdr3_length: 15
clone_size: NA
v_call: TRBV4-3
d_call: NA
j_call: TRBJ2-2
cdr3_aa: CASSQGTTNTGELFF
cdr3_nt: TGCGCCAGCAGCCAAGGGACAACGAACACCGGGGAGCTGTTTTTT

cdr3_length: 14
clone_size: once
v_call: TRBV29-1
d_call: NA
j_call: TRBJ2-2
cdr3_aa: CSVEDPPHTGELFF
cdr3_nt: TGCAGCGTTGAAGATCCTCCACACACCGGGGAGCTGTTTTTT

cdr3_length: 14
clone_size: NA
v_call: TRBV6-2/TRBV6-3
d_call: NA
j_call: TRBJ2-3
cdr3_aa: CASSFGRDTDTQYF
cdr3_nt: TGTGCCAGCAGTTTTGGGCGGGATACAGATACGCAGTATTTT

cdr3_length: 14
clone_size: NA
v_call: TRBV11-2
d_call: TRBD1
j_call: TRBJ2-7
cdr3_aa: CASCSGTGGYEQYF
cdr3_nt: TGTGCCAGCTGCTCTGGGACAGGGGGCTACGAGCAGTACTTC

cdr3_length: 14
clone_size: NA
v_call: TRBV19
d_call: NA
j_call: TRBJ1-2
cdr3_aa: CASSISRGRSSYTF
cdr3_nt: TGTGCCAGTAGTATCTCCAGGGGCCGCTCTTCCTACACCTTC

cdr3_length: 12
clone_size: NA
v_call: TRBV6-5
d_call: TRBD2
j_call: TRBJ2-5
cdr3_aa: CASSIAGGTQYF
cdr3_nt: TGTGCCAGCAGCATAGCGGGTGGGACCCAGTACTTC

cdr3_length: 16
clone_size: NA
v_call: TRBV5-1
d_call: TRBD1
j_call: TRBJ1-6
cdr3_aa: CASRLHSGTGTSPLHF
cdr3_nt: TGCGCCAGCAGGCTCCATTCCGGGACAGGGACTTCACCCCTCCACTTT

cdr3_length: 17
clone_size: NA
v_call: TRBV19
d_call: NA
j_call: TRBJ2-2
cdr3_aa: CASSIRGSQLNTGELFF
cdr3_nt: TGTGCCAGTAGTATTCGGGGGTCACAACTGAACACCGGGGAGCTGTTTTTT

cdr3_length: 14
clone_size: NA
v_call: TRBV7-8
d_call: NA
j_call: TRBJ2-2
cdr3_aa: CASSYTGRAGELFF
cdr3_nt: TGTGCCAGCAGTTACACAGGGAGGGCCGGGGAGCTGTTTTTT

cdr3_length: 15
clone_size: NA
v_call: TRBV9
d_call: TRBD1
j_call: TRBJ2-3
cdr3_aa: CASRVRDRVTDTQYF
cdr3_nt: TGTGCCAGCAGGGTCCGGGACAGGGTAACAGATACGCAGTATTTT

cdr3_length: 14
clone_size: NA
v_call: TRBV7-8
d_call: TRBD1
j_call: TRBJ2-5
cdr3_aa: CASSRGQGVETQYF
cdr3_nt: TGTGCCAGCAGCCGAGGACAGGGAGTAGAGACCCAGTACTTC

cdr3_length: 15
clone_size: NA
v_call: TRBV2
d_call: NA
j_call: TRBJ2-1
cdr3_aa: CASSRERGTYNEQFF
cdr3_nt: TGTGCCAGCAGTCGAGAGCGAGGGACCTACAATGAGCAGTTCTTC

cdr3_length: 13
clone_size: NA
v_call: TRBV12-3/TRBV12-4
d_call: NA
j_call: TRBJ1-5
cdr3_aa: CASSLTGGQPQHF
cdr3_nt: TGTGCCAGCAGCTTAACGGGTGGTCAGCCCCAGCATTTT

cdr3_length: 15
clone_size: NA
v_call: TRBV5-6
d_call: NA
j_call: TRBJ1-2
cdr3_aa: CASSLFVPGPYGYTF
cdr3_nt: TGTGCCAGCAGCTTGTTTGTCCCGGGGCCCTATGGCTACACCTTC

cdr3_length: 17
clone_size: NA
v_call: TRBV7-9
d_call: NA
j_call: TRBJ2-1
cdr3_aa: CASSLTAATEQNNEQFF
cdr3_nt: TGTGCCAGCAGCTTAACGGCGGCCACGGAACAAAACAATGAGCAGTTCTTC

cdr3_length: 17
clone_size: NA
v_call: TRBV4-3
d_call: TRBD1
j_call: TRBJ2-7
cdr3_aa: CASSQDQGGQGAYEQYF
cdr3_nt: TGCGCCAGCAGCCAAGATCAGGGGGGACAGGGGGCCTACGAGCAGTACTTC

cdr3_length: 13
clone_size: NA
v_call: TRBV5-1
d_call: NA
j_call: TRBJ1-1
cdr3_aa: CASSYSEYTEAFF
cdr3_nt: TGCGCCAGCAGCTACTCTGAGTACACTGAAGCTTTCTTT

cdr3_length: 17
clone_size: NA
v_call: TRBV5-5
d_call: NA
j_call: TRBJ2-6
cdr3_aa: CASRRTVYPSGANVLTF
cdr3_nt: TGTGCCAGCAGACGGACAGTCTACCCCTCTGGGGCCAACGTCCTGACTTTC

cdr3_length: 13
clone_size: NA
v_call: TRBV10-3
d_call: NA
j_call: TRBJ2-5
cdr3_aa: CAISVTVEETQYF
cdr3_nt: TGTGCCATCAGTGTGACAGTCGAAGAGACCCAGTACTTC

cdr3_length: 18
clone_size: NA
v_call: TRBV4-3
d_call: NA
j_call: TRBJ2-1
cdr3_aa: CASSQEIQLVGPTNEQFF
cdr3_nt: TGCGCCAGCAGCCAAGAGATCCAACTAGTCGGGCCAACGAATGAGCAGTTCTTC

cdr3_length: 14
clone_size: NA
v_call: TRBV18
d_call: NA
j_call: TRBJ1-5
cdr3_aa: CASSPPGANQPQHF
cdr3_nt: TGTGCCAGCTCACCACCAGGGGCTAATCAGCCCCAGCATTTT

cdr3_length: 15
clone_size: NA
v_call: TRBV7-3
d_call: NA
j_call: TRBJ2-3
cdr3_aa: CASSLQGISTDTQYF
cdr3_nt: TGTGCCAGCAGCTTACAGGGGATTAGCACAGATACGCAGTATTTT

cdr3_length: 13
clone_size: once
v_call: TRBV5-6
d_call: NA
j_call: TRBJ1-1
cdr3_aa: CASSPNRFSEAFF
cdr3_nt: TGTGCCAGCAGCCCTAACAGGTTCTCTGAAGCTTTCTTT

cdr3_length: 18
clone_size: NA
v_call: TRBV5-5
d_call: TRBD1
j_call: TRBJ2-5
cdr3_aa: CASRPNIRQGVPQETQYF
cdr3_nt: TGTGCCAGCAGGCCGAACATTCGACAGGGTGTTCCCCAAGAGACCCAGTACTTC

cdr3_length: 12
clone_size: NA
v_call: TRBV7-2
d_call: NA
j_call: TRBJ1-6
cdr3_aa: CASSYWTADLHF
cdr3_nt: TGTGCCAGCAGCTACTGGACAGCAGACCTCCACTTT

cdr3_length: 15
clone_size: NA
v_call: TRBV4-2
d_call: NA
j_call: TRBJ2-2
cdr3_aa: CASSPMGGDTGELFF
cdr3_nt: TGTGCCAGCAGTCCGATGGGTGGGGACACCGGGGAGCTGTTTTTT

cdr3_length: 18
clone_size: once
v_call: TRBV6-2/TRBV6-3
d_call: TRBD1
j_call: TRBJ1-1
cdr3_aa: CASSYSPTQGQLNTEAFF
cdr3_nt: TGTGCCAGCAGTTACTCGCCAACCCAGGGACAGTTGAACACTGAAGCTTTCTTT

cdr3_length: 16
clone_size: NA
v_call: TRBV15
d_call: NA
j_call: TRBJ2-1
cdr3_aa: CATSRDSQVTYNEQFF
cdr3_nt: TGTGCCACCAGCAGAGATTCGCAGGTAACCTACAATGAGCAGTTCTTC

cdr3_length: 15
clone_size: NA
v_call: TRBV6-6
d_call: TRBD2
j_call: TRBJ2-7
cdr3_aa: CASSTPTSGVYEQYF
cdr3_nt: TGTGCCAGCAGTACCCCGACTAGCGGGGTCTACGAGCAGTACTTC

cdr3_length: 14
clone_size: NA
v_call: TRBV19
d_call: TRBD1
j_call: TRBJ1-5
cdr3_aa: CASSSQGGYQPQHF
cdr3_nt: TGTGCCAGTAGTTCGCAGGGGGGATATCAGCCCCAGCATTTT

cdr3_length: 16
clone_size: NA
v_call: TRBV19
d_call: NA
j_call: TRBJ2-2
cdr3_aa: CASSLRPGLNTGELFF
cdr3_nt: TGTGCCAGTAGTCTCCGACCGGGACTCAACACCGGGGAGCTGTTTTTT

cdr3_length: 13
clone_size: NA
v_call: TRBV6-5
d_call: TRBD2
j_call: TRBJ2-7
cdr3_aa: CASSYSSGNEQYF
cdr3_nt: TGTGCCAGCAGTTACTCGAGCGGGAACGAGCAGTACTTC

cdr3_length: 17
clone_size: NA
v_call: TRBV11-2
d_call: TRBD2
j_call: TRBJ2-5
cdr3_aa: CASSPTRLAGGPKTQYF
cdr3_nt: TGTGCCAGCAGCCCGACTAGACTAGCGGGAGGGCCGAAGACCCAGTACTTC